The clone carrying this T cell receptor (beta chain) has just a few counts. Its antigen remains unidentified. The authors built bulk TCR libraries by previously described methods with listed TCR primers. MiXCR, run by TCRdb on the PCR reads, gives a single entry per CDR3 protein. The sample holds hundreds of thousands of distinct CDR3 sequences, around 25% seen once. This record belongs to a study of molecular identifiers for immune sequencing clone quantification. The ends were cut back, 6 bases at V and 1 base at J, with 16 bases in the middle. This CDR3 has 15 residues. Looked up from germline, CDR1 is SGDLS and CDR2 is YYNGEE. Overall study findings and caveats: Jurkat TCR RNA spiked in from one cell could reportedly be detected among 1 million or so naive cells.

Each library that profiled naive CD8 cells came from around 20,000 to 1,000,000 sorted cells with 10%, 30% or 50% RNA. When naive CD8 T cells were sorted, they were gated as CD8+CD4-CCR7+CD45RA+. V and J are TRBV9 and TRBJ2-5; D is unclear. The receptor was isolated from a human donor in good health. Some libraries in this study had Jurkat cell RNA spiked in. Sequencing input: naive CD8+ T cells from blood, with Jurkat cell RNA spiked in. Regarding subset: FACS-sorted CD8+CD4-CCR7+CD45RA+ naive T cells. CDR3 DNA sequence: TGTGCCAGCACGAGTGACGGAAACCTCCAAGAGACCCAGTACTTC. Protein product: CASTSDGNLQETQYF.